Described below is a single T cell receptor beta chain sequence and its context. The specificity of this receptor is unknown. There are no base qualities to consult, and no much larger clone falls within one base. The entry originates in a study of blood T cell repertoires in COVID-19 (TCRdb year 2020). Describing the broader study: Samples from collaborators originated in the United States, Italy and Spain and spanned both the acute and convalescent phases of COVID-19. The material from the prospective study consisted of cDNA or gDNA derived from T cells, B-cell-depleted T cells, or PBMCs. Deeply sampled blood TCRbeta repertoires from subjects exposed to, actively infected with, or recovered from COVID-19 were included in the dataset. The repertoires were released in a freely available public database meant as a resource for research on the immune response to SARS-CoV-2. The samples were drawn from two sources: the first 160 participants of the ongoing ImmuneRACE study, and 1,200 or so subjects contributed by 6 global collaborators. Sample metadata almost always included a de-identified subject ID, COVID-19 status, age in years and sex. Where available, HLA class I and class II types were obtained from metadata supplied by the sample provider rather than from assay-based typing. What the research found in general, with its limitations: The amount of clinical and demographic metadata varied by source and participant and was provided uncurated.

TCRbeta CDR3 regions were amplified from genomic DNA by means of the immunoSEQ Assay, a bias-controlled multiplex PCR. Processing in the source paper ran as follows. The number of nucleated cells in each sample was estimated by amplification of reference gene primers within the assay. To quantify the absolute abundance of each unique TCRbeta CDR3 rearrangement, sequence reads were collapsed and filtered. For each sample, productive Simpson clonality was calculated by taking the square root of Simpson's diversity index across productive rearrangements. Held by TCRdb, this immuneACCESS table contains in-frame sequences only and omits some clones. Under half of the omission traces to an unresolved V gene where checked; the cause of the rest is unknown. That table gives V, J and clone size, and the DNA gave D and trimming. This sample gives approximately 140,000 clones in total; around 87% of them show up just once. Approximately 6.5% of the sample comes from the top ten.

Here V drops 3 bases and J drops 0 bases, and the junction holds 4 bases not matched to any gene. The CDR3 goes from the cysteine to the phenylalanine over 16 residues. Only the CDR3 part of the read is kept: 48 bases, read in frame from the first base. The germline V gene supplies CDR1 SGDLS and CDR2 YYNGEE. The collaborating institutions used their own protocols to collect whole blood in K2EDTA tubes. For TCRbeta analysis, collaborators shipped samples in one of three forms: frozen whole blood, isolated PBMCs, or DNA extracted from either of those sample types. The sequenced sample was peripheral blood. The receptor was isolated from a man older than 75 with acute or convalescent COVID-19. This chain joins TRBV9 to TRBJ1-3; 9 central nucleotides agree with TRBD1. The DNA reads as follows: TGTGCCAGCAGCGATGACAGGGGGTACTCTGGAAACACCATATATTTT. This codes for CASSDDRGYSGNTIYF. Outside the CDR3, residues come from the reference TRBV9 and TRBJ1-3 proteins, so the full variable domain is: DSGVTQTPKHLITATGQRVTLRCSPRSGDLSVYWYQQSLDQGLQFLIQYYNGEERAKGNILERFSAQQFPDLHSELNLSSLELGDSALYFCASSDDRGYSGNTIYFGEGSWLTVV.